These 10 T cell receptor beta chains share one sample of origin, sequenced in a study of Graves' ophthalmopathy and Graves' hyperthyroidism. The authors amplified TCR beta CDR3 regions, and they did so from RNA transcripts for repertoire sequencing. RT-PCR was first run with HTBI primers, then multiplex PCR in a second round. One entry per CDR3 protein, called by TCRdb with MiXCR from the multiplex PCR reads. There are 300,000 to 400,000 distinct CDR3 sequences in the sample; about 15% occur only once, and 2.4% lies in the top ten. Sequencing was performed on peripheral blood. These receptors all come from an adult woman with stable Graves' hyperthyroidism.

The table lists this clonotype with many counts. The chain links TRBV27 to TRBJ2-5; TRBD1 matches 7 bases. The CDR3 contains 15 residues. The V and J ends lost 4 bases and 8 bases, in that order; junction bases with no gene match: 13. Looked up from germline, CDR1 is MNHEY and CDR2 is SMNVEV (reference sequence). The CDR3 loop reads CASSSRDRDPGTQYF. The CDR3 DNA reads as TGTGCCAGCAGTTCCCGGGACAGAGACCCAGGAACCCAGTACTTC.

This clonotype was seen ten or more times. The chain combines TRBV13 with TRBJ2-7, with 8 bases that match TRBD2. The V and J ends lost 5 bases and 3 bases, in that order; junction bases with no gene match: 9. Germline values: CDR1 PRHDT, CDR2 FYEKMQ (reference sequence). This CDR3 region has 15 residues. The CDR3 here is CASSTSGGPNYEQYF. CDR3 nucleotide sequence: TGTGCCAGCAGCACGTCGGGAGGGCCTAACTACGAGCAGTACTTC.

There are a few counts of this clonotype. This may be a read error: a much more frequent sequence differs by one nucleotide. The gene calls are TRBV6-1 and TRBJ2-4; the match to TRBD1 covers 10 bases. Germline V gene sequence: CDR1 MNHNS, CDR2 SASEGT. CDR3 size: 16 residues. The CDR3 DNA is TGTGCCAGCAGCCCCCAAGGGACAGGGGCTTTAGACATTAAGTACTTC. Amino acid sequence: CASSPQGTGALDIKYF.

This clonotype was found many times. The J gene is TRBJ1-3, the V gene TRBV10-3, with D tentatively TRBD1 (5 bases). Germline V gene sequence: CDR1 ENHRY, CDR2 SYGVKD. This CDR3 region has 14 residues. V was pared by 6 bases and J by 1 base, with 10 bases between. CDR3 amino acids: CAISPGTSGNTIYF. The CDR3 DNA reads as TGTGCCATCAGCCCCGGGACTTCTGGAAACACCATATATTTT.

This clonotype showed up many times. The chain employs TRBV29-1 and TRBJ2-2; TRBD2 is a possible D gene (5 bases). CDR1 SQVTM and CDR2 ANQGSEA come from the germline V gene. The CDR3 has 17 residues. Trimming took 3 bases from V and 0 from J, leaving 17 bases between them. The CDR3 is CSVERLLTGANTGELFF. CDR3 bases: TGCAGCGTTGAGCGGTTACTCACCGGGGCGAACACCGGGGAGCTGTTTTTT.

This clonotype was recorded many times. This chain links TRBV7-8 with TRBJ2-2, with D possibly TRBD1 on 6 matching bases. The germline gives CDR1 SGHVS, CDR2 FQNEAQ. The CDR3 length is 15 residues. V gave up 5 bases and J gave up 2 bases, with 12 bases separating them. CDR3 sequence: CASSLLGANTGELFF. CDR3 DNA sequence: TGTGCCAGCAGCCTCCTGGGGGCTAACACCGGGGAGCTGTTTTTT.

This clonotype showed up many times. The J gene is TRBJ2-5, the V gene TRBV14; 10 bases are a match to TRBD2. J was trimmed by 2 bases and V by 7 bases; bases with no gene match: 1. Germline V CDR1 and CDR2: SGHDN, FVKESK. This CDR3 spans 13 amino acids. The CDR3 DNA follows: TGTGCCAGCAAACTAGCGGGACAAGAGACCCAGTACTTC. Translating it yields CASKLAGQETQYF.

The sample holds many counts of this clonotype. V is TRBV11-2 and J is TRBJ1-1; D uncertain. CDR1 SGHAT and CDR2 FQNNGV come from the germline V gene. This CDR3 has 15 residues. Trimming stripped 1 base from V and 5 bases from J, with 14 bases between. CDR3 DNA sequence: TGTGCCAGCAGCTTAGTATCCGGCCACCTGACTGAAGCTTTCTTT. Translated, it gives CASSLVSGHLTEAFF.

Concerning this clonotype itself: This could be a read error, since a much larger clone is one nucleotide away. DNA of the CDR3: TGTGCCAGCAGCTCACGAGACGGCCGAGGCTATGGCTACACCTTC. This translates into CASSSRDGRGYGYTF. V gene TRBV12-3 or TRBV12-4 combines with J gene TRBJ1-2, with unresolved D. This CDR3 is 15 amino acids long. V lost 6 bases, J lost 4 bases, and 18 bases lay in between.

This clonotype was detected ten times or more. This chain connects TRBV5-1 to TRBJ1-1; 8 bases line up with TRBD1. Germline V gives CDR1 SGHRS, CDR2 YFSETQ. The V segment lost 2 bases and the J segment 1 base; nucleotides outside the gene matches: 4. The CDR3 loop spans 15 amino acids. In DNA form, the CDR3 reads TGCGCCAGCAGCTTACGGGGACAGGCGAACACTGAAGCTTTCTTT. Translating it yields CASSLRGQANTEAFF.